This TCR beta chain was recorded in a study of blood T cells in healthy people across ages. Study as a whole: Per two T cells, template switching captured roughly one barcoded beta molecule.

Sample-barcoded 5' priming and a J-beta primer mix drove a second PCR of about 6 to 12 cycles. Each cDNA molecule received a tag from a template-switch adaptor that had 12 random nucleotides. TCRdb called the 5' RACE reads again in MiXCR, with one record for every CDR3 protein. The sample shows around 870,000 distinct CDR3 sequences, under 30% of them seen only once. J lost 3 bases, V lost 4 bases, and 16 bases had no gene match. The CDR3 length is 18 residues. Germline assignment: CDR1 SGHRS and CDR2 YFSETQ. This clonotype was seen many times. A minimum of 5.5 micrograms of total RNA was extracted per sample.

This sequence joins TRBV5-1 and TRBJ2-5; TRBD1 aligns across 9 bases. This TCR was sampled from an elderly woman in good health. The sequenced material came from blood. The CDR3 reads CASSPQPSTGGTKETQYF. CDR3 bases: TGCGCCAGCAGCCCCCAACCCTCGACAGGGGGGACCAAAGAGACCCAGTACTTC.